These 18 T cell receptor beta chains were sequenced from one sample in a study of shared clonotypes between healthy human individuals. Here immunoSEQ multiplex PCR was the method, and the copy in TCRdb shows in-frame clones only, minus some. The sample records about 230,000 clones, under 80% being singletons. Sequencing used memory CD4+ T cells sorted from blood. The sample's subset: CD45RA-negative fraction. The receptors were gathered from a man aged 25 to 45 in good health.

The chain links TRBV13 to TRBJ2-2, with D possibly matching TRBD1 (6 bases). The V end lost 3 bases, the J end lost 7 bases, and 12 bases lay between the germline ends. CDR1 and CDR2 from the germline V gene are PRHDT and FYEKMQ (reference sequence). The CDR3 is 14 residues long. The CDR3 is CASSFYRAGGELFF. CDR3 nucleotides: TGTGCCAGCAGCTTCTACAGGGCGGGCGGGGAGCTGTTTTTT. Supplemented by reference TRBV13 and TRBJ2-2, the full variable domain reads AAGVIQSPRHLIKEKRETATLKCYPIPRHDTVYWYQQGPGQDPQFLISFYEKMQSDKGSIPDRFSAQQFSDYHSELNMSSLELGDSALYFCASSFYRAGGELFFGEGSRLTVL.

The DNA for the CDR3 is TGTGCCAGCAGTGGACAAGCAATGAGCGGGAATGGGGACAATGAGCAGTTCTTC. Amino acid sequence: CASSGQAMSGNGDNEQFF. The chain recombines TRBV25-1 with TRBJ2-1; 7 bases are shared with TRBD2. CDR1 is MGHDK, CDR2 SYGVNS, per germline. This CDR3 has 18 residues. The V segment lost 4 bases and the J segment 5 bases; nucleotides outside the gene matches: 17.

This clone appeared many times. The genes are TRBV9 and TRBJ1-3; D is uncertain. V was clipped by 0 bases and J by 7 bases, with 8 bases between them. The CDR3 extends over 13 amino acids. Germline values: CDR1 SGDLS, CDR2 YYNGEE. The chain's CDR3 is CASSVASGNTIYF. CDR3 nucleotides: TGTGCCAGCAGCGTAGCTTCCGGGAACACCATATATTTT.

The rearrangement links TRBV5-6 to TRBJ2-3; the D call may be TRBD1 or TRBD2 (5 bases each). This CDR3 comprises 15 residues. Trimming removed 6 bases from V and 2 bases from J, with 16 bases in between. The germline V gene has CDR1 SGHDT and CDR2 YYEEEE. The CDR3, as DNA: TGTGCCAGCAAGCCTCTGGGACGAAACACAGATACGCAGTATTTT. Amino acids: CASKPLGRNTDTQYF.

The rearrangement uses TRBV2 and TRBJ2-7, with 10 bases lining up with TRBD1. Germline assignment: CDR1 SNHLY and CDR2 FYNNEI. The CDR3 spans 13 residues. With 6 bases clipped from V and 8 bases from J, the junction kept 7 bases outside the gene matches. DNA for the CDR3: TGTGCCAGCAGCGCCCGGGGACAGGGGAAGCAGTACTTC. Encoded protein: CASSARGQGKQYF.

V and J are TRBV19 and TRBJ2-7; either TRBD1 or TRBD2 may fit D (5 bases each). The CDR3 consists of 13 residues. Trimming cost V 10 bases and J 0 bases, with 13 bases left between them. Per germline, CDR1 LNHDA and CDR2 SQIVND (reference sequence). CDR3 region: CAIPRDLSYEQYF. In DNA form, the CDR3 reads TGTGCCATCCCTCGGGACCTCTCCTACGAGCAGTACTTC.

The chain carries TRBV28 and TRBJ1-5; TRBD1 is a possible D gene (6 bases). The germline CDR1 and CDR2 sequences are MDHEN and SYDVKM. V shed 8 bases and J shed 7 bases, with 15 bases lying between them. This CDR3 is 13 amino acids long. CDR3 sequence (DNA): TGTGCCAGCGAAACGGGGGCCGGGCAGCCCCAGCATTTT. It translates to CASETGAGQPQHF.

The V and J genes are TRBV5-1 and TRBJ2-3; a weak D match, TRBD2 (6 bases). Trimming took off 0 bases at V and 2 bases at J, with 10 bases between the two ends. Germline CDR1 reads SGHRS; CDR2 reads YFSETQ. CDR3 size: 15 residues. Written as DNA, the CDR3 is TGCGCCAGCAGCTTGGGAGGACTAAACACAGATACGCAGTATTTT. This sequence encodes CASSLGGLNTDTQYF.

This clone was detected once. The rearrangement joins TRBV7-2 to TRBJ2-7; D gene uncertain. V gave up 1 base and J gave up 4 bases, with 14 bases separating them. CDR1 is SGHTA and CDR2 is FQGNSA in the germline V gene. This CDR3 is built from 15 residues. CDR3 sequence: CASSLGPPDKYEQYF. As DNA, the CDR3 is TGTGCCAGCAGCTTAGGGCCCCCCGACAAATACGAGCAGTACTTC.

The J gene is TRBJ2-7, the V gene TRBV18; TRBD2 matches 11 bases. The germline V gene has CDR1 KGHSH and CDR2 LQKENI. The CDR3 sequence is 17 residues long. The ends lost 1 base at V and 1 base at J; junction bases unmatched: 6. The CDR3 DNA follows: TGTGCCAGCTCACCACTAAGACTAGCGGGGCCTTCCTACGAGCAGTACTTC. Its protein product is CASSPLRLAGPSYEQYF.

This clone was seen a handful of times. The V and J genes are TRBV2 and TRBJ1-5, with 8 positions matching TRBD1. The CDR3 sequence is 14 residues long. J gave up 7 bases and V 3 bases, and 5 bases lay outside the gene matches. Germline values: CDR1 SNHLY, CDR2 FYNNEI. As DNA, the CDR3 is TGTGCCAGCAGTGAGGCAGGGGGCATGCAGCCCCAGCATTTT. Its protein is CASSEAGGMQPQHF. Looking up the rest from reference TRBV2 and TRBJ1-5 gives the full variable domain: EPEVTQTPSHQVTQMGQEVILRCVPISNHLYFYWYRQILGQKVEFLVSFYNNEISEKSEIFDDQFSVERPDGSNFTLKIRSTKLEDSAMYFCASSEAGGMQPQHFGDGTRLSIL.

This sequence joins TRBV14 and TRBJ1-1; no clear D. The germline V gene encodes CDR1 SGHDN and CDR2 FVKESK. V was clipped by 3 bases and J by 2 bases, with 7 bases between them. The length of the CDR3 is 13 residues. Here the CDR3 DNA reads TGTGCCAGCAGCCACTTCGCCAACACTGAAGCTTTCTTT. The encoded protein is CASSHFANTEAFF.

V gene TRBV7-2 combines with J gene TRBJ2-3; 10 bases agree with TRBD2. Trimming at V came to 2 bases and at J to 0 bases, leaving 8 bases not matched to a gene. Germline V gene sequence: CDR1 SGHTA, CDR2 FQGNSA. The CDR3 extends over 18 amino acids. Here the CDR3 DNA reads TGTGCCAGCAGCTTATATGTACTAGCGGGACTTAGCACAGATACGCAGTATTTT. Amino acid sequence: CASSLYVLAGLSTDTQYF.

This rearrangement joins TRBV12-5 to TRBJ2-1; D tentatively fits TRBD1 or TRBD2 (5 bases each). V lost 5 bases and J 6 bases, leaving 17 bases between the germline ends. This CDR3 is 15 amino acids long. CDR1 is LGHNT, CDR2 FRNRAP, per germline. The CDR3 spells CASGEGQGSINEQFF. The CDR3 nucleotides are TGTGCTAGTGGTGAAGGACAAGGGAGCATCAATGAGCAGTTCTTC.

This clone has a handful of counts. For the CDR3, the DNA is TGTGCCAGCAGCCGGACAGGGTTCGCATCTGGGGCCAACGTCCTGACTTTC. Translated: CASSRTGFASGANVLTF. The chain uses TRBV2 and TRBJ2-6; 8 bases are shared with TRBD1. CDR1 is SNHLY, CDR2 FYNNEI, per germline. J was trimmed by 1 base and V by 6 bases; bases with no gene match: 8. The CDR3 is 17 residues long. Full variable domain (missing parts from reference TRBV2 and TRBJ2-6): EPEVTQTPSHQVTQMGQEVILRCVPISNHLYFYWYRQILGQKVEFLVSFYNNEISEKSEIFDDQFSVERPDGSNFTLKIRSTKLEDSAMYFCASSRTGFASGANVLTFGAGSRLTVL.

The chain combines TRBV7-2 with TRBJ2-7, with 9 positions matching TRBD1. Trimming took 5 bases from V and 6 from J; bases not matched to a gene: 11. The CDR3 has 15 residues. Germline CDR1 reads SGHTA; CDR2 reads FQGNSA. CDR3 protein: CASSPYPGQGAEQYF. CDR3 DNA sequence: TGTGCCAGCAGCCCGTACCCGGGACAGGGTGCCGAGCAGTACTTC.

The V gene is TRBV28, the J gene TRBJ2-2; D possibly corresponds to TRBD2 (5 bases). V lost 1 base and J 6 bases, leaving 12 bases between the germline ends. This CDR3 region has 15 residues. Per germline, CDR1 MDHEN and CDR2 SYDVKM. CDR3 nucleotide sequence: TGTGCCAGCAGTTTATCCCCCCCTAGCCCCGGGGAGCTGTTTTTT. Amino acids: CASSLSPPSPGELFF.

J is TRBJ2-1 and V is TRBV5-1; the D gene is possibly TRBD2 (6 bases). CDR1 is SGHRS and CDR2 is YFSETQ in the germline V gene. This CDR3 contains 13 residues. V was cut by 6 bases and J by 4 bases, with 11 bases left in between. For the CDR3, the DNA is TGCGCCAGCAAGGGTAGCGGTTACAATGAGCAGTTCTTC. Translation: CASKGSGYNEQFF. The full variable domain, rest sourced from reference TRBV5-1 and TRBJ2-1, is KAGVTQTPRYLIKTRGQQVTLSCSPISGHRSVSWYQQTPGQGLQFLFEYFSETQRNKGNFPGRFSGRQFSNSRSEMNVSTLELGDSALYLCASKGSGYNEQFFGPGTRLTVL.